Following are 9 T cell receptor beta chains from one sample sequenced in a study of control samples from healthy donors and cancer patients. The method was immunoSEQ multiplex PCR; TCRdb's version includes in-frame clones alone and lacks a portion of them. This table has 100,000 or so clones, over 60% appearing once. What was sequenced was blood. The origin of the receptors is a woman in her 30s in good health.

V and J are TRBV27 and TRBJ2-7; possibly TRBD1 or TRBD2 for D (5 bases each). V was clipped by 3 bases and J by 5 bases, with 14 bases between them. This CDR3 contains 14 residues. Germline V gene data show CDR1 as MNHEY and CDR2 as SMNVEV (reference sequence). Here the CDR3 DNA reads TGTGCCAGCAGTTTTGCAGGGACCTTTAACGAGCAGTACTTC. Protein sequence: CASSFAGTFNEQYF.

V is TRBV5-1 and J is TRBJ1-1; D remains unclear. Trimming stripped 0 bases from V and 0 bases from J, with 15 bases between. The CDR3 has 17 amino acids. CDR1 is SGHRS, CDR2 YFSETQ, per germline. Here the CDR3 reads CASSLGLKGGMNTEAFF. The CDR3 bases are TGCGCCAGCAGCTTGGGGCTAAAAGGTGGCATGAACACTGAAGCTTTCTTT.

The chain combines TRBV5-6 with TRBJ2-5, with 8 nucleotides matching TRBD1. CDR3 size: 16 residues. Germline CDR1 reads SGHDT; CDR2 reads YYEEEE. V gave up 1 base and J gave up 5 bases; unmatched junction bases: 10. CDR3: CASSLYQGASRETQYF. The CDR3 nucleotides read TGTGCCAGCAGCTTGTACCAGGGGGCAAGCAGGGAGACCCAGTACTTC.

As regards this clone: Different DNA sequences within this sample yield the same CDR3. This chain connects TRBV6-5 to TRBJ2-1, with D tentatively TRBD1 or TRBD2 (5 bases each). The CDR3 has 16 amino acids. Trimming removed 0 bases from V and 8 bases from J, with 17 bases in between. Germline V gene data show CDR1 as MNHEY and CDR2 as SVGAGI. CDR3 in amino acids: CASSYSSGTGVHEQFF. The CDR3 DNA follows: TGTGCCAGCAGTTACTCCTCCGGGACGGGCGTACATGAGCAGTTCTTC.

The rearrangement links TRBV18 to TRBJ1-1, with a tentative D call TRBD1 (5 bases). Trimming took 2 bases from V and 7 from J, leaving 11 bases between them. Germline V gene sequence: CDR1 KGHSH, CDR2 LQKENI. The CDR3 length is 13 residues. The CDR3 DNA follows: TGTGCCAGCTCACCAAAACAGGATGGTGAAGCTTTCTTT. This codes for CASSPKQDGEAFF.

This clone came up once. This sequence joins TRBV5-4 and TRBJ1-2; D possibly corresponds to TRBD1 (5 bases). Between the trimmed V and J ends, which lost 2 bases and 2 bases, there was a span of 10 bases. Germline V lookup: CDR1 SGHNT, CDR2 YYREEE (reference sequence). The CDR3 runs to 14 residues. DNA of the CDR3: TGTGCCAGCAGCTTACAGGAGATCAACTATGGCTACACCTTC. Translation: CASSLQEINYGYTF.

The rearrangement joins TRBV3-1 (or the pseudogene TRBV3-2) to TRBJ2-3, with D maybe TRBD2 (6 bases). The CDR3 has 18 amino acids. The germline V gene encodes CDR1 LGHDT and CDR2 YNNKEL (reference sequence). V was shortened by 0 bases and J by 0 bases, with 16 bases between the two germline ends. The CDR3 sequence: CASSQEFGRDSSTDTQYF. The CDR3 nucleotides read TGTGCCAGCAGCCAAGAATTCGGACGGGACTCTAGCACAGATACGCAGTATTTT.

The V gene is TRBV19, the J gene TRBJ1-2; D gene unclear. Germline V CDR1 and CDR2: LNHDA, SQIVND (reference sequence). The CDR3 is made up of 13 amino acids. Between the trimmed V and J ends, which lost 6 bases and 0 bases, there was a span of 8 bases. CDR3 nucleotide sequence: TGTGCCAGTAGGCAGGTCGCTAACTATGGCTACACCTTC. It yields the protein CASRQVANYGYTF.

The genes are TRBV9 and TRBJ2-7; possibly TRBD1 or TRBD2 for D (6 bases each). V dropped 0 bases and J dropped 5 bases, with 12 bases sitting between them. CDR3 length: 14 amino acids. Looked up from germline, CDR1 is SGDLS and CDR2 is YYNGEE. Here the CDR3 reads CASSVGRGRHEQYF. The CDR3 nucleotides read TGTGCCAGCAGCGTAGGCCGGGGGCGGCACGAGCAGTACTTC.